Below are 28 T cell receptor beta chains sequenced from a single sample in a study of shared clonotypes between healthy human individuals. The assay was immunoSEQ multiplex PCR, and TCRdb's table has in-frame clones only and misses some. Seen here are more than 2,000,000 clones, just over 90% observed once, and the top ten hold under 0.45%. Sequencing was done on a sample of naive CD4+ T cells from PBMCs. This sample's subset: CD45RA+ positively selected. These receptors originate from a man aged 18 to 35 in good health. Some clones in this sample may be carry-over from other donors' samples.

J is TRBJ2-5 and V is TRBV6-6; D gene unclear. Trimming pared 0 bases from V and 5 bases from J, leaving 13 bases between. Germline assignment: CDR1 MNHNY and CDR2 SVGAGI (reference sequence). This CDR3 is 15 amino acids long. The CDR3 DNA reads TGTGCCAGCAGTTACTCGGGCTCCCTCGGGGAGACCCAGTACTTC. Its protein is CASSYSGSLGETQYF.

In DNA form, the CDR3 reads TGCGCCAGCAGCTTCATCGTAGGGGCGGACACTGAAGCTTTCTTT. Translation gives CASSFIVGADTEAFF. The V call is TRBV5-1, the J call TRBJ1-1, with a weak D call TRBD1 (5 bases). The CDR3 consists of 15 residues. Trimming cost V 2 bases and J 3 bases, with 14 bases left between them. Germline CDR1 SGHRS, CDR2 YFSETQ.

V is TRBV9 and J is TRBJ2-3; D unresolved. Germline CDR1 is SGDLS and CDR2 is YYNGEE. The CDR3 has 14 amino acids. V lost 0 bases and J lost 6, with 11 bases in between. CDR3 region: CASSVAQLLDTQYF. CDR3 bases: TGTGCCAGCAGCGTAGCACAGCTTTTGGATACGCAGTATTTT. Full variable domain (remainder filled in from reference TRBV9 and TRBJ2-3): DSGVTQTPKHLITATGQRVTLRCSPRSGDLSVYWYQQSLDQGLQFLIQYYNGEERAKGNILERFSAQQFPDLHSELNLSSLELGDSALYFCASSVAQLLDTQYFGPGTRLTVL.

Only one count was recorded for this clone. The genes are TRBV6-1 and TRBJ2-3; TRBD1 matches 7 bases. The V and J ends lost 1 base and 3 bases, in that order; junction bases with no gene match: 7. The CDR3 runs 16 residues. Germline loops: CDR1 MNHNS, CDR2 SASEGT. CDR3 sequence reads: CASSEGTGPLTDTQYF. In nucleotides, the CDR3 is TGTGCCAGCAGTGAAGGGACAGGCCCATTGACAGATACGCAGTATTTT.

Only a few counts were recorded for this clone. The V gene is TRBV4-1, the J gene TRBJ1-2, with D tentatively TRBD1 (6 bases). Trimming took off 5 bases at V and 4 bases at J, with 11 bases between the two ends. This CDR3 has 13 amino acids. Germline V lookup: CDR1 MGHRA, CDR2 YSYEKL. The DNA for the CDR3 is TGCGCCAGCAGCTCGGGCAGGGGCTATGGCTACACCTTC. Amino acid sequence: CASSSGRGYGYTF.

J is TRBJ1-5 and V is TRBV28; D is unresolved. CDR1 and CDR2 from the germline V gene are MDHEN and SYDVKM. This CDR3 comprises 13 residues. Trimming shortened V by 10 bases and J by 4 bases, and 14 bases separated the two germline ends. CDR3 in DNA: TGTGCCACCCTCGCCAGTCTAAATCAGCCCCAGCATTTT. This encodes CATLASLNQPQHF.

On this clone: The same CDR3 arises from other DNA sequences in this sample as well. The V call is TRBV18, the J call TRBJ2-5, with D uncertain. This CDR3 comprises 13 residues. The germline V gene encodes CDR1 KGHSH and CDR2 LQKENI. Trimming stripped 3 bases from V and 1 base from J, with 6 bases between. The chain's CDR3 is CASSPGSQETQYF. CDR3 sequence (DNA): TGTGCCAGCTCACCGGGGTCCCAAGAGACCCAGTACTTC.

This chain's CDR3 is CASSQARGPYYEQYF. The CDR3 DNA reads TGCGCCAGCAGCCAAGCCAGGGGTCCCTACTACGAGCAGTACTTC. The chain uses TRBV4-3 and TRBJ2-7; TRBD1 might be the D (6 bases). V lost 1 base to trimming and J lost 3 bases, with 13 bases between them. The CDR3 totals 15 residues. Germline CDR1 and CDR2: LGHNA and YSLEER.

The chain recombines TRBV10-1 with TRBJ2-7; 9 bases line up with TRBD2. The V gene's germline CDR1 is WNHNN and CDR2 SYGVQD (reference sequence). The V and J ends lost 3 bases and 4 bases, in that order; junction bases with no gene match: 7. The length of the CDR3 is 15 residues. The CDR3 spells CASSEVAGVEYEQYF. As DNA, the CDR3 is TGCGCCAGCAGTGAAGTAGCGGGAGTAGAGTACGAGCAGTACTTC.

The rearrangement joins TRBV5-1 to TRBJ2-1; 10 positions agree with TRBD2. Trimming removed 1 base from V and 11 bases from J; junction bases left unmatched: 9. CDR3 length equals 15 residues. The germline V gene has CDR1 SGHRS and CDR2 YFSETQ. Written as DNA, the CDR3 is TGCGCCAGCAGCTTGAAGACTAGCGGGCCAGGTCAGCAGTTCTTC. Protein sequence: CASSLKTSGPGQQFF.

The gene calls are TRBV29-1 and TRBJ2-7; D may be TRBD1 or TRBD2 (6 bases each). V dropped 6 bases and J dropped 2 bases, with 14 bases sitting between them. In germline, CDR1 is SQVTM, CDR2 ANQGSEA. The CDR3 has 13 residues. CDR3 residues: CSVNVGGPYEQYF. The DNA of the CDR3 is TGCAGCGTGAACGTGGGGGGCCCCTACGAGCAGTACTTC.

This chain joins TRBV5-1 and TRBJ2-7; D might be TRBD1 (6 bases). The CDR3 length is 14 residues. Trimming took off 4 bases at V and 6 bases at J, with 17 bases between the two ends. CDR1 SGHRS and CDR2 YFSETQ come from the germline V gene. CDR3 in DNA: TGCGCCAGCAGCACCACAGGGCAGGAAACCGAGCAGTACTTC. The encoded protein is CASSTTGQETEQYF. Full variable domain (rest looked up from reference TRBV5-1 and TRBJ2-7): KAGVTQTPRYLIKTRGQQVTLSCSPISGHRSVSWYQQTPGQGLQFLFEYFSETQRNKGNFPGRFSGRQFSNSRSEMNVSTLELGDSALYLCASSTTGQETEQYFGPGTRLTVT.

This chain connects TRBV7-6 to TRBJ2-2; 7 bases line up with TRBD2. The V segment lost 5 bases and the J segment 6 bases; nucleotides outside the gene matches: 9. This CDR3 contains 15 residues. Germline V gene data show CDR1 as SGHVS and CDR2 as FNYEAQ. For the CDR3, the DNA is TGTGCCAGCAGCCCAAGGACTAGACCGCCCGGGGAGCTGTTTTTT. As protein: CASSPRTRPPGELFF.

The chain has TRBV29-1 and TRBJ2-5; possibly TRBD1 or TRBD2 for D (5 bases each). Germline V gene data show CDR1 as SQVTM and CDR2 as ANQGSEA. With 4 bases removed from V and 1 base from J, the gap between germline ends came to 10 bases. This CDR3 has 13 residues. CDR3 residues: CSVAGRFQETQYF. The CDR3 DNA sequence: TGCAGCGTTGCGGGGCGGTTCCAAGAGACCCAGTACTTC.

The rearrangement links TRBV30 to TRBJ2-5; D uncertain. V lost 1 base, J lost 4 bases, and 10 bases lay in between. CDR1 is GTSNPN and CDR2 is SVGIG in the germline V gene (reference sequence). The CDR3 loop spans 13 amino acids. The CDR3 coding sequence is TGTGCCTGGAGTGGAAGTCGGGCAGAGACCCAGTACTTC. Its protein product is CAWSGSRAETQYF.

The chain recombines TRBV7-9 with TRBJ2-5; 9 bases are a match to TRBD1. The germline V gene encodes CDR1 SEHNR and CDR2 FQNEAQ (reference sequence). Germline trimming cut 5 bases from V and 0 bases from J; bases unmatched to any gene: 7. CDR3 size: 16 residues. The CDR3 loop reads CASSARRTGDQETQYF. The DNA of the CDR3 is TGTGCCAGCAGCGCAAGGCGGACAGGGGACCAAGAGACCCAGTACTTC.

The chain combines TRBV5-1 with TRBJ2-1; D is undetermined. Germline V CDR1 and CDR2: SGHRS, YFSETQ. The CDR3 sequence is 12 residues long. V gave up 1 base and J gave up 8 bases, with 7 bases separating them. DNA for the CDR3: TGCGCCAGCAGCTTGTCCCTATATGAGCAGTTCTTC. It encodes CASSLSLYEQFF.

This sequence joins TRBV7-9 and TRBJ1-4; D is perhaps TRBD1 (5 bases). The V gene lost 5 bases and the J gene lost 8 bases, with 18 bases spanning the gap. CDR3 length: 15 amino acids. Germline V CDR1 and CDR2: SEHNR, FQNEAQ (reference sequence). The DNA of the CDR3 is TGTGCCAGCAGCGGGGGACGGGGGACGGAAGAAAAACTGTTTTTT. It is translated as CASSGGRGTEEKLFF.

The CDR3 region has the DNA TGTGCCAGCACTCGAGCGGGAGGTTCCTACGAGCAGTACTTC. Its protein product is CASTRAGGSYEQYF. This chain uses TRBV28 with TRBJ2-7; 9 bases fit TRBD2. V lost 7 bases, J lost 1 base, and 5 bases stayed unmatched. CDR1 and CDR2 (germline): MDHEN, SYDVKM. The CDR3 covers 14 residues.

The chain recombines TRBV29-1 with TRBJ2-7; 8 bases match TRBD2. Germline assignment: CDR1 SQVTM and CDR2 ANQGSEA. Trimming at V came to 7 bases and at J to 6 bases, leaving 14 bases not matched to a gene. This CDR3 region has 14 residues. CDR3 nucleotide sequence: TGCAGCGCGTCGGGGGTTAGCGGGAACTCCGAGCAGTACTTC. Amino acids: CSASGVSGNSEQYF.

The gene calls are TRBV7-9 and TRBJ2-5; D is perhaps TRBD1 (6 bases). The end of the DNA fits TRBJ2-7 better, so the J call may be wrong. CDR1 is SEHNR and CDR2 is FQNEAQ in the germline V gene (reference sequence). The CDR3 contains 13 residues. The CDR3 reads CASSLFQGTEQYF. The CDR3 DNA follows: TGTGCCAGCAGCTTATTTCAGGGGACCGAGCAGTACTTC.

V and J are TRBV20-1 and TRBJ1-1; TRBD1 is a possible D gene (5 bases). The CDR3 consists of 11 residues. Germline values: CDR1 DFQATT, CDR2 SNEGSKA (reference sequence). CDR3 nucleotide sequence: TGCAGCGGGGGGGTCGGCACTGAAGCTTTCTTT. Translated: CSGGVGTEAFF.

The DNA for the CDR3 is TGTGCCAGCAGCCCCCCCCGGGGCAGACAGAGCAATCAGCCCCAGCATTTT. This encodes CASSPPRGRQSNQPQHF. V usage is TRBV28 and J usage is TRBJ1-5; tentatively, D is TRBD1 (5 bases). Trimming pared 6 bases from V and 1 base from J, leaving 19 bases between. The germline CDR1 and CDR2 sequences are MDHEN and SYDVKM. This CDR3 contains 17 residues.

The V gene is TRBV28, the J gene TRBJ2-1, with no clear D. Looked up from germline, CDR1 is MDHEN and CDR2 is SYDVKM. Trimming left V 5 bases short and J 10 bases short, with 15 bases between. The CDR3 totals 13 residues. CDR3 nucleotide sequence: TGTGCCAGCAGTCCGCGGACGTTTTGGGAGCAGTTCTTC. Translating gives CASSPRTFWEQFF.

The chain has TRBV2 and TRBJ2-6; no clear D. The CDR3 has 13 residues. Germline CDR1 and CDR2: SNHLY and FYNNEI. CDR3 residues: CGMTLSGANVLTF. The DNA for the CDR3 is TGTGGAATGACACTTTCTGGGGCCAACGTCCTGACTTTC.

This chain joins TRBV5-1 and TRBJ1-3, with 7 bases fitting TRBD1. Trimming at V came to 0 bases and at J to 3 bases, leaving 3 bases not matched to a gene. The CDR3 runs to 15 residues. The germline CDR1 and CDR2 sequences are SGHRS and YFSETQ. CDR3 amino acids: CASSLGRGLGNTIYF. CDR3 coding DNA: TGCGCCAGCAGCTTGGGTAGGGGGCTTGGAAACACCATATATTTT.

J is TRBJ2-3 and V is TRBV25-1; 7 nucleotides agree with TRBD2. V lost 4 bases to trimming and J lost 4 bases; unmatched junction nucleotides: 5. CDR1 is MGHDK and CDR2 is SYGVNS in the germline V gene. This CDR3 is built from 14 residues. CDR3 sequence: CASSVQGGPDTQYF. The DNA for the CDR3 is TGTGCCAGCAGTGTGCAGGGAGGGCCAGATACGCAGTATTTT.

The rearrangement links TRBV2 to TRBJ2-4, with 7 bases that match TRBD1. CDR3 length: 15 residues. Trimming at V came to 3 bases and at J to 4 bases, leaving 6 bases not matched to a gene. In germline, CDR1 is SNHLY, CDR2 FYNNEI. CDR3 region: CASSDDRVGKNIQYF. CDR3 coding DNA: TGTGCCAGCAGTGACGACAGGGTTGGTAAAAACATTCAGTACTTC.